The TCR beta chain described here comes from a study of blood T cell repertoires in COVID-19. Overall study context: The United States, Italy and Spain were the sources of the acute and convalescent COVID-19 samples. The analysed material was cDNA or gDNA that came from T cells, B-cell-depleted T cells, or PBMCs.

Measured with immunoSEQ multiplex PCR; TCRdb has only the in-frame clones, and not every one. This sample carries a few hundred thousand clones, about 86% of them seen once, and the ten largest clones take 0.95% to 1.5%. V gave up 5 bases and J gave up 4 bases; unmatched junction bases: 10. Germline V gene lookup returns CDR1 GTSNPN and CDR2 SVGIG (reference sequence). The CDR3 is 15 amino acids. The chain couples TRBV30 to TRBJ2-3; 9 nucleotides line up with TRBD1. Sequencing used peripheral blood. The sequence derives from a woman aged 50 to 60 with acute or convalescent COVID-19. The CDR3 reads CAWCPDRGWADTQYF. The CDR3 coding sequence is TGTGCCTGGTGCCCGGACAGGGGCTGGGCAGATACGCAGTATTTT.